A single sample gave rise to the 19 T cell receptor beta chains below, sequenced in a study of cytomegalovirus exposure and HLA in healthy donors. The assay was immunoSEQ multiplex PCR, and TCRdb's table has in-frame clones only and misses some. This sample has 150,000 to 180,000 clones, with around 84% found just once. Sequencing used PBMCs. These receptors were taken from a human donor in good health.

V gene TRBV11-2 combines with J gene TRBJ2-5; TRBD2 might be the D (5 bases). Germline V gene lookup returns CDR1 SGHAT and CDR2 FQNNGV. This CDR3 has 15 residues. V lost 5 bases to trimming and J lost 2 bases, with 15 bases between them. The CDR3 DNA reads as TGTGCCAGCAGCCAAAGGCAGCGGATGCAAGAGACCCAGTACTTC. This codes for CASSQRQRMQETQYF.

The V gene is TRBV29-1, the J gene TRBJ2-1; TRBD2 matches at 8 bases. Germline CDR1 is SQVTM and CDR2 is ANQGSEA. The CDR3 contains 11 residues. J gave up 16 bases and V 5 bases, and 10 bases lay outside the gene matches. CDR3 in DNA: TGCAGCGTTAATGACGGGGGGGAGTTCTTCTTC. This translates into CSVNDGGEFFF.

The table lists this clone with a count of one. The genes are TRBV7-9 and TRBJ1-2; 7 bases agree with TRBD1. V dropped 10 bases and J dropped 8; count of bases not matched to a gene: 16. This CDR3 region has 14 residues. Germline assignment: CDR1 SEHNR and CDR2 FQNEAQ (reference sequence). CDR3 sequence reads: CATLAPPQGGGYTF. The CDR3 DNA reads TGTGCCACCTTAGCCCCCCCCCAGGGGGGAGGCTACACCTTC.

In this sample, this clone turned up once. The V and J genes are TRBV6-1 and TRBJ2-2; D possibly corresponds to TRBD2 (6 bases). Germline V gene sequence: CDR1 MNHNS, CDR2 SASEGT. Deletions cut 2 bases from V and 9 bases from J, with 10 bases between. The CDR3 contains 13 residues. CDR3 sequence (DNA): TGTGCCAGCAGTGAATTACGGGGGAGGGAGCTGTTTTTT. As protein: CASSELRGRELFF.

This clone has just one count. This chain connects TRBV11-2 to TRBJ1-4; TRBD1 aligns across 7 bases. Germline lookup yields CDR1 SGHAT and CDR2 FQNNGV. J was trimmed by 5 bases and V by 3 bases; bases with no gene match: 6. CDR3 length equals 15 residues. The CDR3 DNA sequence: TGTGCCAGCAGCTTCCAGGGGGGAGGAAATGAAAAACTGTTTTTT. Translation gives CASSFQGGGNEKLFF. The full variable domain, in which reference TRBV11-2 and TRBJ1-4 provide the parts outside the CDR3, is EAGVAQSPRYKIIEKRQSVAFWCNPISGHATLYWYQQILGQGPKLLIQFQNNGVVDDSQLPKDRFSAERLKGVDSTLKIQPAKLEDSAVYLCASSFQGGGNEKLFFGSGTQLSVL.

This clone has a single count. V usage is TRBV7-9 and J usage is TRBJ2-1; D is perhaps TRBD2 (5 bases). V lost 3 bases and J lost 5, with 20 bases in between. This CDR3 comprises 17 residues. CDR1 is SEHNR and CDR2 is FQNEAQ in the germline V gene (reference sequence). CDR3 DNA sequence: TGTGCCAGCAGCTTGAGCAGCGGCGCTCGGCCGAACAATGAGCAGTTCTTC. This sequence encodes CASSLSSGARPNNEQFF.

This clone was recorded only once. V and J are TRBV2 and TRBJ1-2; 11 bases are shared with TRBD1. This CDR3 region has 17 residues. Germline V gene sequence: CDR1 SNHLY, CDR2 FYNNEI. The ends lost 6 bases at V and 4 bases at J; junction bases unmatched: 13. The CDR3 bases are TGTGCCAGCAGCGACGAATGGACAGGGGGCGGGGGCTATGGCTACACCTTC. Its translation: CASSDEWTGGGGYGYTF.

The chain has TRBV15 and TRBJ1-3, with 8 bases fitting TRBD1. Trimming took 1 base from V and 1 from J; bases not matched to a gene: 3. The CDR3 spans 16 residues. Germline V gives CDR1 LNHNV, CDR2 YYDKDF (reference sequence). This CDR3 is CATSRGQGTSGNTIYF. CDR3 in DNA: TGTGCCACCAGCAGAGGACAGGGGACATCTGGAAACACCATATATTTT. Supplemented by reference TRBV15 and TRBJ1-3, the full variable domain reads DAMVIQNPRYQVTQFGKPVTLSCSQTLNHNVMYWYQQKSSQAPKLLFHYYDKDFNNEADTPDNFQSRRPNTSFCFLDIRSPGLGDTAMYLCATSRGQGTSGNTIYFGEGSWLTVV.

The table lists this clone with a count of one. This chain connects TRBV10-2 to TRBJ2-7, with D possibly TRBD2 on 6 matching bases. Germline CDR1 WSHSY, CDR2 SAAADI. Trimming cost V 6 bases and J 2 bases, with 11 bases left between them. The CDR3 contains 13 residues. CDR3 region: CASRRGYPYEQYF. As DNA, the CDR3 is TGCGCCAGCAGGCGGGGTTACCCCTACGAGCAGTACTTC.

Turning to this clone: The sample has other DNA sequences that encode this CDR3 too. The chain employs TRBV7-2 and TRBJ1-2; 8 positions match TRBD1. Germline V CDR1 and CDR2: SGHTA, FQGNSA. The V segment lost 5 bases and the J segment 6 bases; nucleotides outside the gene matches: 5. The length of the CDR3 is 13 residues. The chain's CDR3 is CASSLQGEDGYTF. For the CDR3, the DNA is TGTGCCAGCAGCCTACAGGGGGAGGATGGCTACACCTTC.

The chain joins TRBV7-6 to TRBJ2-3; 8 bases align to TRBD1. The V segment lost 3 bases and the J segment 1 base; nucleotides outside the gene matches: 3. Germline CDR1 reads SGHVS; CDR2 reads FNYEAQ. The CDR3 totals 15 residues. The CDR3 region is CASSFGTGGTDTQYF. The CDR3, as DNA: TGTGCCAGCAGCTTCGGGACAGGAGGCACAGATACGCAGTATTTT.

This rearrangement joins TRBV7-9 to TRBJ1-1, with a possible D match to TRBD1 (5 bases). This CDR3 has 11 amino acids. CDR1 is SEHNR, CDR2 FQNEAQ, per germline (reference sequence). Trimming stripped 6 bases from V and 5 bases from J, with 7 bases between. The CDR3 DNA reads TGTGCCAGCAGGGCAGGGACTGAAGCTTTCTTT. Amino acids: CASRAGTEAFF. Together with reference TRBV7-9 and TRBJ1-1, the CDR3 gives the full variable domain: DTGVSQNPRHKITKRGQNVTFRCDPISEHNRLYWYRQTLGQGPEFLTYFQNEAQLEKSRLLSDRFSAERPKGSFSTLEIQRTEQGDSAMYLCASRAGTEAFFGQGTRLTVV.

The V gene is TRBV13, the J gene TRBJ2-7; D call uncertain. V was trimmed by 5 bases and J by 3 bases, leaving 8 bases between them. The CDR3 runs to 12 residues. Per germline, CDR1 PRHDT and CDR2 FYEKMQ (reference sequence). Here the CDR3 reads CASSRRLYEQYF. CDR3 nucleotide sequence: TGTGCCAGCAGCAGGCGACTCTACGAGCAGTACTTC.

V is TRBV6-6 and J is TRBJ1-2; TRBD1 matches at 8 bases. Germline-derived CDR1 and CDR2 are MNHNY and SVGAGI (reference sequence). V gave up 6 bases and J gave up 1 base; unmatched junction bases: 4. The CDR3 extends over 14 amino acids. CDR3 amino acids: CASRSTGVNYGYTF. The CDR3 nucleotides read TGTGCCAGCAGGTCGACAGGGGTTAACTATGGCTACACCTTC.

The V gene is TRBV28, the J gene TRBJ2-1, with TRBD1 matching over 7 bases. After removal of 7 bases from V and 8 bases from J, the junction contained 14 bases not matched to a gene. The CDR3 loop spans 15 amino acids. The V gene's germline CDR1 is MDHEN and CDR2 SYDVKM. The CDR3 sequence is CASNPGGRQGDEQFF. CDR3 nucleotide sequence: TGTGCCAGCAACCCGGGTGGCCGGCAGGGGGATGAGCAGTTCTTC.

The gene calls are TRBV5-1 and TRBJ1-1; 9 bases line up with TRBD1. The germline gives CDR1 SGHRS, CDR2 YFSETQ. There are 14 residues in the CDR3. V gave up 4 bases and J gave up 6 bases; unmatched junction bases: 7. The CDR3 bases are TGCGCCAGCAGCGTCCCCGGGACAGGGTCTGAAGCTTTCTTT. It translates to CASSVPGTGSEAFF.

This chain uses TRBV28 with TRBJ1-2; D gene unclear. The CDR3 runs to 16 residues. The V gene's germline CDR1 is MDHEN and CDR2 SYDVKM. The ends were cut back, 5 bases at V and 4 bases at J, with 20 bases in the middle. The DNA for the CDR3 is TGTGCCAGCAGTCCTACCCATCTTCGACGGAGCTATGGCTACACCTTC. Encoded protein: CASSPTHLRRSYGYTF.

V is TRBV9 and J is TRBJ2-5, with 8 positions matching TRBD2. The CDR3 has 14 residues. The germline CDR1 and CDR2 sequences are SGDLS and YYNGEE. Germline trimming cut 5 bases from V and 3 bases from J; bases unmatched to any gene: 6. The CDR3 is CASSFSGNKETQYF. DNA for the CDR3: TGTGCCAGCAGTTTTAGCGGGAACAAAGAGACCCAGTACTTC.

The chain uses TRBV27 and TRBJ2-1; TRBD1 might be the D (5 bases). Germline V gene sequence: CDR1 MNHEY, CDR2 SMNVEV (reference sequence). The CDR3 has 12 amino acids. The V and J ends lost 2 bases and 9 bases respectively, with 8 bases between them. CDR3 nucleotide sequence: TGTGCCAGCAGTTTAGGGGCTGGTGAGCAGTTCTTC. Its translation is CASSLGAGEQFF.